This TCR beta chain was observed in a study of blood T cell repertoires in COVID-19. V was clipped by 5 bases and J by 1 base, with 16 bases between them. This CDR3 is built from 16 residues. CDR1 SGHDT and CDR2 YYEEEE come from the germline V gene. A single count supports this clone. This table comes from immunoSEQ multiplex PCR, and its TCRdb copy is limited to in-frame clones, with some not included. The repertoire holds 10,000 to 15,000 clones, with about 73% as singletons. The receptor's source is a human donor in a cohort sampled during active COVID-19. The rearrangement joins TRBV5-6 to TRBJ2-1; D is possibly TRBD1 (6 bases). The sequenced sample consisted of peripheral blood. The CDR3 DNA reads TGTGCCAGCAGGATTGGGCCCGGACAGTCCTACAATGAGCAGTTCTTC. Its protein product is CASRIGPGQSYNEQFF.